The source of this T cell receptor beta chain is a study of neurological immune-mediated disorders. The table lists this clonotype with many counts. TCRdb reprocessed the 5' RACE reads via MiXCR and lists one record per CDR3 protein. The data show more than 30,000 distinct CDR3 sequences, less than 5% seen once. Unmatched junction bases numbered 17, after V lost 9 bases and J lost 5 bases. Per germline, CDR1 SNHLY and CDR2 FYNNEI. The CDR3 is 16 amino acids. The V and J genes are TRBV2 and TRBJ1-2; 8 nucleotides line up with TRBD1. Sequencing used CD4+ T cells from blood. This receptor was identified in a woman aged 35 to 49 in good health. The CDR3 here is CARTGGGTGYAYGYTF. The CDR3 nucleotides are TGTGCCAGAACTGGTGGAGGGACAGGCTACGCTTATGGCTACACCTTC.